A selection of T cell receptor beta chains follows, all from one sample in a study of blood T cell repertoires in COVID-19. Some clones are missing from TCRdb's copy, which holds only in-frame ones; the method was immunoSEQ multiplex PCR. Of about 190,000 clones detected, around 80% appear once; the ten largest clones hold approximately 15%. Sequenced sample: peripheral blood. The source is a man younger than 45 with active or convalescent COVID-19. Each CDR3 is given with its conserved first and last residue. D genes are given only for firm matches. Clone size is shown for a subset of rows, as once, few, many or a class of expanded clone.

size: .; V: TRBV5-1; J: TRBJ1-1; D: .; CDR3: CASSLDGGDTEAFF; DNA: TGCGCCAGCAGCTTGGACGGGGGGGACACTGAAGCTTTCTTT
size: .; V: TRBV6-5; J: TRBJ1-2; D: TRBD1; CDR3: CAGKTGGAVGYTF; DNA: TGTGCCGGCAAGACAGGGGGCGCGGTTGGCTACACCTTC
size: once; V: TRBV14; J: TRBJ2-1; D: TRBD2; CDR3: CASSRGTSYHNEQFF; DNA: TGTGCCAGCAGTCGTGGGACTAGCTACCACAATGAGCAGTTCTTC
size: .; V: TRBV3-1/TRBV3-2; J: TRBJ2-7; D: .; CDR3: CASSQGLVNYEQYF; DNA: TGTGCCAGCAGCCAAGGACTAGTAAACTACGAGCAGTACTTC
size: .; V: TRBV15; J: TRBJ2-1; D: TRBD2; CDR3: CATSSYPSGMVYNEQFF; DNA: TGTGCCACCAGCTCCTATCCTAGCGGGATGGTCTACAATGAGCAGTTCTTC
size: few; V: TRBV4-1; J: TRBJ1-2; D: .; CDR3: CASSQEGQGRDYGYTF; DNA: TGCGCCAGCAGCCAAGAGGGCCAGGGAAGAGACTATGGCTACACCTTC
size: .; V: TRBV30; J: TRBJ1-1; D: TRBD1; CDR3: CAWSKTGTGAMNTEAFF; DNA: TGTGCCTGGAGTAAGACCGGGACAGGGGCCATGAACACTGAAGCTTTCTTT
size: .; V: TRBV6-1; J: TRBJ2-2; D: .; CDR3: CASSDWMSGFTGELFF; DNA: TGTGCCAGCAGTGATTGGATGTCGGGATTCACCGGGGAGCTGTTTTTT
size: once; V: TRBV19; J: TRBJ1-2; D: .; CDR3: CASSSSGENYGYTF; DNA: TGTGCCAGTAGCTCGTCCGGGGAAAACTATGGCTACACCTTC
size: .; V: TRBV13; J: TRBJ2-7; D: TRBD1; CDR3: CASSPQTGNLYEQYF; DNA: TGTGCCAGCAGCCCCCAGACAGGGAACCTATACGAGCAGTACTTC
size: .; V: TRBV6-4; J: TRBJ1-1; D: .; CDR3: CASSYEGNTEAFF; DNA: TGTGCCAGCAGCTATGAGGGGAACACTGAAGCTTTCTTT
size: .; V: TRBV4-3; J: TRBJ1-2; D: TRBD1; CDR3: CASSQESGGSGNYGYTF; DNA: TGCGCCAGCAGCCAAGAATCAGGGGGAAGCGGTAACTATGGCTACACCTTC
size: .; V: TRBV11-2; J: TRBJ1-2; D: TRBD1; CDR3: CASSPVQGSSYGYTF; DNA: TGTGCCAGCAGCCCAGTACAGGGGTCCAGCTATGGCTACACCTTC
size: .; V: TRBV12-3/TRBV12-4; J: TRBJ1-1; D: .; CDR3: CASSLDPGTEAFF; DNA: TGTGCCAGCAGTTTGGACCCGGGAACTGAAGCTTTCTTT
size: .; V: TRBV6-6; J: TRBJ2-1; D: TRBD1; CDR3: CASSYPGQGLNEQFF; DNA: TGTGCCAGCAGTTACCCGGGACAGGGGCTCAATGAGCAGTTCTTC
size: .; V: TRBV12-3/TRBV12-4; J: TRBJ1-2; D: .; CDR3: CASTGGAYGYTF; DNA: TGTGCCAGCACGGGGGGGGCCTATGGCTACACCTTC
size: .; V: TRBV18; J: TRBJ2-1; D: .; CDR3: CASSPADIYYNEQFF; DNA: TGTGCCAGCTCACCGGCGGACATCTATTACAATGAGCAGTTCTTC
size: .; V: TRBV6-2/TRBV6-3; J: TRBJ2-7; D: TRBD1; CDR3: CASSYRLGTGPYEQYF; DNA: TGTGCCAGCAGTTACCGCCTCGGGACAGGGCCATACGAGCAGTACTTC
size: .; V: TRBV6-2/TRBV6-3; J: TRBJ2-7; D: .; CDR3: CASSSSGTRSSYEQYF; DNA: TGTGCCAGCAGTTCCTCCGGGACACGCAGCTCCTACGAGCAGTACTTC
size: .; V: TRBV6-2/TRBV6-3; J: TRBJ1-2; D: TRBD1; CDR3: CASSYWGPGQRYFYGYTF; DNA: TGTGCCAGCAGTTACTGGGGACCGGGACAGCGATATTTCTATGGCTACACCTTC
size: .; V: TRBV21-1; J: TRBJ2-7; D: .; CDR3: CASTGTRRIYF; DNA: TGTGCCAGCACCGGGACTCGACGGATATACTTC
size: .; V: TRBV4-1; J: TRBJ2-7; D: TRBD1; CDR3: CASSGMGQSYEQYF; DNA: TGCGCCAGCAGCGGAATGGGACAGTCCTACGAGCAGTACTTC
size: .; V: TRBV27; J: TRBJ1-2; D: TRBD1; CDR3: CASHPTGIYGYTF; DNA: TGTGCCAGCCACCCGACAGGGATCTATGGCTACACCTTC
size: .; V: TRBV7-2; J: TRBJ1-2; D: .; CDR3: CASSPGEGNYGYTF; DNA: TGTGCCAGCAGCCCCGGGGAGGGTAACTATGGCTACACCTTC
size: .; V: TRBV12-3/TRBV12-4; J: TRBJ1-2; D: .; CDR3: CASSTGRVEGYTF; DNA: TGTGCCAGCAGTACCGGGAGGGTGGAAGGCTACACCTTC
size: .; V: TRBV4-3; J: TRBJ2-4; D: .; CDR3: CASSQDHQGMNIQYF; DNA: TGCGCCAGCAGCCAAGATCATCAGGGAATGAACATTCAGTACTTC